The present T cell receptor (beta chain) was sequenced within a study of post-analysis software for immune sequencing data. Notes on the study in general: Controls showed lower frequencies than patients for roughly 5 TRBV segments, and TRBV5-6, TRBV5-1 and TRBV20-1 were among these.

Only a few counts were recorded for this clonotype. Its antigen is currently unknown. Included in the TCR beta cDNA libraries were unique molecular identifiers. TCRdb processed the PCR reads anew with MiXCR; each CDR3 protein has one entry. The sample holds some 890,000 distinct CDR3 sequences, 53% seen once. The germline V gene has CDR1 ENHRY and CDR2 SYGVKD. This CDR3 has 14 residues. V lost 6 bases and J lost 2, with 13 bases in between. This chain joins TRBV10-3 and TRBJ1-2, with D possibly TRBD1 on 5 matching bases. The material sequenced was blood. The sequence was collected from a girl aged 10-17 years with multiple sclerosis. The CDR3 loop reads CAIRGPSGNYGYTF. As DNA, the CDR3 is TGTGCCATCAGGGGACCCTCCGGCAACTATGGCTACACCTTC.